The table lists the clone carrying this TCR beta chain with a few counts. Its antigen is undetermined. TCR beta CDR3 sequences were amplified from RNA transcripts. Primed by the HTBI set, a first-round RT-PCR was run on the TCR CDR3. A single record per CDR3 protein comes from TCRdb applying MiXCR to the multiplex PCR reads. The sample records about 460,000 distinct CDR3 sequences, about 20% being singletons. The CDR3 contains 16 residues. Germline CDR1 and CDR2: LNHDA and SQIVND (reference sequence). V lost 4 bases to trimming and J lost 4 bases; unmatched junction nucleotides: 6. Clinical symptoms, serum thyroxine, TRAb, thyroid ultrasound and orbital computed tomography established diagnosis. From more than 9.5 ml of fresh peripheral blood, PBMCs were isolated. This entry belongs to a study of T cells in Graves' hyperthyroidism and ophthalmopathy. Study-level points and caveats: Ophthalmopathy got predicted by the model a median about 6.5 months before its onset. Most clonotypes expanded in the thyroid (above 0.001) were also present in blood.

V gene TRBV19 combines with J gene TRBJ2-2; 10 nucleotides match TRBD2. This receptor was obtained from a woman aged 70-85 years with Graves' ophthalmopathy. Sample: blood. The CDR3 protein is CASSTLAGVGTGELFF. The CDR3 nucleotides read TGTGCCAGTAGTACCCTAGCGGGAGTTGGCACCGGGGAGCTGTTTTTT.